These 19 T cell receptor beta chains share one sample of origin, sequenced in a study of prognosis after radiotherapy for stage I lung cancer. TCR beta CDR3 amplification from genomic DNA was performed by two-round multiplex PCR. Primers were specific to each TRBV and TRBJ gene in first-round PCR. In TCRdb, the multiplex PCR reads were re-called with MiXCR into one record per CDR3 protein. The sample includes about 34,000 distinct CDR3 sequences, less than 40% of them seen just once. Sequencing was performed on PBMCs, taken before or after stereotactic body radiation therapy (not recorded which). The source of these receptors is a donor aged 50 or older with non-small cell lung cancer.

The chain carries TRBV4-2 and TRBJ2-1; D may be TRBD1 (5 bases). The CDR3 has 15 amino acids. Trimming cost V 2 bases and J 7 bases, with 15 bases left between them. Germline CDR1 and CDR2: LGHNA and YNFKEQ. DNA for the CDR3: TGTGCCAGCAGCCAAACTGGAGCAGGGTCGAATGAGCAGTTCTTC. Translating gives CASSQTGAGSNEQFF.

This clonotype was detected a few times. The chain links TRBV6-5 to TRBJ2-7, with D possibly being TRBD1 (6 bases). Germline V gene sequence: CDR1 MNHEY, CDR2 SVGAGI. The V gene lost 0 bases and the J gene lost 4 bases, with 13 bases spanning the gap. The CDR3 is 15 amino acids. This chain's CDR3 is CASSYSNQGWYEQYF. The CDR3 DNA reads TGTGCCAGCAGTTACTCAAACCAGGGGTGGTACGAGCAGTACTTC.

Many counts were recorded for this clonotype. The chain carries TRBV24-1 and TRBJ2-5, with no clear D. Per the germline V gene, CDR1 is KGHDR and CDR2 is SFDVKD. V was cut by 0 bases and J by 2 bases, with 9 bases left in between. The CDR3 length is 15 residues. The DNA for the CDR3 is TGTGCCACCAGTGATTTGCATGCGGTACAAGAGACCCAGTACTTC. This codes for CATSDLHAVQETQYF.

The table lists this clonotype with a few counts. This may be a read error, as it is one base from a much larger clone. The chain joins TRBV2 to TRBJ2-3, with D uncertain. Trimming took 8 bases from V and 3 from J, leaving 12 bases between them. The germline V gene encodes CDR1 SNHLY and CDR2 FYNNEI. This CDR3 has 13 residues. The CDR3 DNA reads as TGTGCCAGCTTGGCGGTGTGGACAGATACGCAGTATTTT. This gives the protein CASLAVWTDTQYF.

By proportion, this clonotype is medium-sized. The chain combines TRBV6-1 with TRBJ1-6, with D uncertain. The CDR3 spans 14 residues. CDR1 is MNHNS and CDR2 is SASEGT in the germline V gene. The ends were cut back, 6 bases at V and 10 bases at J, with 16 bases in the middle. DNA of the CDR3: TGTGCCAGCAGCTTATCCCGGGCCGGGTCACCCCTCCACTTT. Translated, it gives CASSLSRAGSPLHF.

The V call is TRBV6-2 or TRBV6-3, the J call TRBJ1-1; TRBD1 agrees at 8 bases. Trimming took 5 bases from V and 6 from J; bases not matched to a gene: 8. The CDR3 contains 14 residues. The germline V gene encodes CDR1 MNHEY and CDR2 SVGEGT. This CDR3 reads CASSERQGFAEAFF. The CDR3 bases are TGTGCCAGCAGTGAAAGACAGGGGTTCGCTGAAGCTTTCTTT.

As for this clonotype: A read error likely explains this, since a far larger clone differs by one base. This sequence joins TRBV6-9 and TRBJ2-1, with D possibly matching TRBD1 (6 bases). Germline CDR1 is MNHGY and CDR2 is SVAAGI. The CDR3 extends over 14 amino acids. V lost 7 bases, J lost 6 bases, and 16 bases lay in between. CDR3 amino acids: CASIYGGQINEQFF. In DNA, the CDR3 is TGTGCCAGCATTTACGGCGGACAGATCAATGAGCAGTTCTTC.

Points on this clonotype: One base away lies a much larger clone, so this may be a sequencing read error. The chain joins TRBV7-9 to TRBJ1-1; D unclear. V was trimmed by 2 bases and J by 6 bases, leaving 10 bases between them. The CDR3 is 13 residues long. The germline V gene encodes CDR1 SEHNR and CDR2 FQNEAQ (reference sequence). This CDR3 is CASSLLQSAEAFF. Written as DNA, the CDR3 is TGTGCCAGCAGCTTACTGCAGAGCGCTGAAGCTTTCTTT.

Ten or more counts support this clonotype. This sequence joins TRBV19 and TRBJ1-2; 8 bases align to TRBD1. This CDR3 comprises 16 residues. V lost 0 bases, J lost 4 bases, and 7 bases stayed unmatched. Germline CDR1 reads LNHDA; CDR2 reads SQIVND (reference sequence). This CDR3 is CASSIEAGGAGYGYTF. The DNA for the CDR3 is TGTGCCAGTAGTATAGAGGCAGGGGGCGCCGGCTATGGCTACACCTTC.

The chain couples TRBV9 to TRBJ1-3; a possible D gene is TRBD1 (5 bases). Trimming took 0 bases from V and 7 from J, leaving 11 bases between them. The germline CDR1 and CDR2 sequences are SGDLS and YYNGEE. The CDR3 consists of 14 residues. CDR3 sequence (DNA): TGTGCCAGCAGCGTAGGTGCAGGGACCAACACCATATATTTT. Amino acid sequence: CASSVGAGTNTIYF.

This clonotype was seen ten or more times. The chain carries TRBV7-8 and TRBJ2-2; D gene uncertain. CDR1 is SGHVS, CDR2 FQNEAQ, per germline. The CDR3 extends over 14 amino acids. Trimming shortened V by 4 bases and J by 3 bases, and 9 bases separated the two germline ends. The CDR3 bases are TGTGCCAGCAGCTCCGGCTCGGACACCGGGGAGCTGTTTTTT. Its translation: CASSSGSDTGELFF. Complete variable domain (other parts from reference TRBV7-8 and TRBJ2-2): GAGVSQSPRYKVAKRGQDVALRCDPISGHVSLFWYQQALGQGPEFLTYFQNEAQLDKSGLPSDRFFAERPEGSVSTLKIQRTQQEDSAVYLCASSSGSDTGELFFGEGSRLTVL.

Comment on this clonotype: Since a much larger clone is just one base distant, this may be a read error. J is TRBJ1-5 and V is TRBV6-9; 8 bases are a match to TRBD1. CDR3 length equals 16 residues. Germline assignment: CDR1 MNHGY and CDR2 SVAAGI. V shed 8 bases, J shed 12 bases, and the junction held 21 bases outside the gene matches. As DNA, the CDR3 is TGTGCCAGCGGTTTACAAAGGACAGGGACTTCCAGTGGCCAGCATTTT. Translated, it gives CASGLQRTGTSSGQHF.

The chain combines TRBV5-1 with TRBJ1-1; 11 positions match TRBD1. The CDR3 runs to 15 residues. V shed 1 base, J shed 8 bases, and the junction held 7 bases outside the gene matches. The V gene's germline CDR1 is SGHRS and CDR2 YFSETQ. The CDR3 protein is CASSLSGTGGTEAFF. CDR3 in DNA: TGCGCCAGCAGCTTGTCTGGGACAGGGGGAACCGAAGCTTTCTTT.

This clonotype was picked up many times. CDR3 coding DNA: TGTGCCAGCAGTTCGTTCAGGGGGGGGGGCGAAGCTGAGCAGTTCTTC. It is translated as CASSSFRGGGEAEQFF. This chain uses TRBV6-2 or TRBV6-3 with TRBJ2-1, with D perhaps given as TRBD1 or TRBD2 (7 bases each). Looked up from germline, CDR1 is MNHEY and CDR2 is SVGEGT. The length of the CDR3 is 16 residues. The V end was cut by 4 bases, the J end by 9 bases, with 22 bases between.

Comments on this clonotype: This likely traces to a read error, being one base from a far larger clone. The CDR3 DNA reads TGTGCCAGCAGATTCGACCGGGACACCGTGGAGCTGTTTTTT. Translated: CASRFDRDTVELFF. V and J are TRBV6-4 and TRBJ2-2, with a possible D match to TRBD1 (6 bases). This CDR3 contains 14 residues. Germline CDR1 and CDR2: MRHNA and SNTAGT.

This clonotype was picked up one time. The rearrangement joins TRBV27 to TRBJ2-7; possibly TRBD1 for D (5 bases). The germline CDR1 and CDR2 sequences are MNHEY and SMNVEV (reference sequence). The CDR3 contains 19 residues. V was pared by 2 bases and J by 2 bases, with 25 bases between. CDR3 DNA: TGTGCCAGCAGTTTACGTGACGGAACAGGTGGCTTTTTCACCTACGAGCAGTACTTC. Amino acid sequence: CASSLRDGTGGFFTYEQYF.

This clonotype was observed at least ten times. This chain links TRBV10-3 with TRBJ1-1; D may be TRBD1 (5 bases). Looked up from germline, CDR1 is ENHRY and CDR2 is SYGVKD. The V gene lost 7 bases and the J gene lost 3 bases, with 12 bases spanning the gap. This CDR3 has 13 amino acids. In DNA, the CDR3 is TGTGCCATCAAGGGGTTCCAGGACACTGAAGCTTTCTTT. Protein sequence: CAIKGFQDTEAFF.

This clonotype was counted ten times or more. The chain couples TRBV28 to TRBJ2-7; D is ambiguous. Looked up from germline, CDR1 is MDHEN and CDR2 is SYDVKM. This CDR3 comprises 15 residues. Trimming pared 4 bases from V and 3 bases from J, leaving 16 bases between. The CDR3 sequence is CASSYSSGSHYEQYF. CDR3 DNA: TGTGCCAGCAGTTACTCCTCCGGGTCTCACTACGAGCAGTACTTC.

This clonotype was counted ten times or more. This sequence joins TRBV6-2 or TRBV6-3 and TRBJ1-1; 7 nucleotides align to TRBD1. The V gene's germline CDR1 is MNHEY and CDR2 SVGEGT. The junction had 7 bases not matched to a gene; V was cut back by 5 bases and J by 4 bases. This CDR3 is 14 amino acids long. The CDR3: CASSVTGRGTEAFF. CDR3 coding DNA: TGTGCCAGCAGTGTGACAGGGCGGGGCACTGAAGCTTTCTTT.